The 13 T cell receptor beta chains given below trace back to one sample, sequenced in a study of blood T cell repertoires in COVID-19. The data were produced by immunoSEQ multiplex PCR, yet TCRdb's version contains in-frame clones alone and is incomplete. The sample contains about 40,000 clones, around nine tenths of which appear only once. Material: peripheral blood. These receptors were collected from a man aged 60 to 69 with active COVID-19.

The V gene is TRBV19, the J gene TRBJ1-1, with D possibly TRBD1 on 5 matching bases. The CDR3 runs to 14 residues. With 3 bases removed from V and 1 base from J, the gap between germline ends came to 9 bases. Germline lookup yields CDR1 LNHDA and CDR2 SQIVND (reference sequence). The CDR3 here is CASSIMTENTEAFF. CDR3 bases: TGTGCCAGTAGTATCATGACAGAGAACACTGAAGCTTTCTTT.

The chain couples TRBV5-4 to TRBJ1-6, with D perhaps matching TRBD1 (5 bases). The CDR3 has 15 amino acids. V was cut by 1 base and J by 6 bases, with 11 bases left in between. CDR1 and CDR2 from the germline V gene are SGHNT and YYREEE (reference sequence). CDR3 coding DNA: TGTGCCAGCAGCTTGCAGTCAGGGATTAATTCACCCCTCCACTTT. It translates to CASSLQSGINSPLHF.

This chain joins TRBV6-6 and TRBJ2-5, with D unclear. The germline gives CDR1 MNHNY, CDR2 SVGAGI (reference sequence). V lost 0 bases, J lost 5 bases, and 4 bases lay in between. This CDR3 spans 12 amino acids. The CDR3 sequence is CASSYSRETQYF. The CDR3 DNA sequence: TGTGCCAGCAGTTACTCGAGGGAGACCCAGTACTTC.

V gene TRBV5-1 combines with J gene TRBJ1-1; D possibly corresponds to TRBD1 (6 bases). Deletions cut 4 bases from V and 2 bases from J, with 12 bases between. The germline gives CDR1 SGHRS, CDR2 YFSETQ. The CDR3 is 14 residues long. Here the CDR3 reads CASSMDSSNTEAFF. CDR3 sequence (DNA): TGCGCCAGCAGCATGGACAGCTCCAACACTGAAGCTTTCTTT.

The rearrangement links TRBV7-8 to TRBJ1-1, with D possibly TRBD1 on 5 matching bases. Germline V lookup: CDR1 SGHVS, CDR2 FQNEAQ. Trimming cost V 5 bases and J 3 bases, with 13 bases left between them. This CDR3 contains 14 residues. CDR3 nucleotides: TGTGCCAGCAGCCCCGCTTGGGGGGACACTGAAGCTTTCTTT. This codes for CASSPAWGDTEAFF.

V gene TRBV20-1 combines with J gene TRBJ2-1, with TRBD2 matching over 9 bases. The CDR3 contains 14 residues. V lost 3 bases, J lost 6 bases, and 6 bases stayed unmatched. Germline-derived CDR1 and CDR2 are DFQATT and SNEGSKA (reference sequence). The CDR3 sequence: CSASPAGGINEQFF. The CDR3, as DNA: TGCAGTGCTAGTCCAGCGGGAGGAATCAATGAGCAGTTCTTC.

The chain is built from TRBV3-1 (or the pseudogene TRBV3-2) and TRBJ2-7; D may be TRBD1 (8 bases). V lost 4 bases and J lost 3, with 13 bases in between. Germline V gene lookup returns CDR1 LGHDT and CDR2 YNNKEL (reference sequence). The CDR3 loop spans 14 amino acids. The DNA of the CDR3 is TGTGCCAGCAGCCCTTACAGGGGGGGCTACGAGCAGTACTTC. This encodes CASSPYRGGYEQYF.

The chain joins TRBV30 to TRBJ1-2; TRBD1 agrees at 8 bases. Germline loops: CDR1 GTSNPN, CDR2 SVGIG (reference sequence). The CDR3 totals 14 residues. After removal of 4 bases from V and 9 bases from J, the junction contained 13 bases not matched to a gene. CDR3 sequence (DNA): TGTGCCTGGACCCCCGGGACAGGAAGTCTTAGCTACACCTTC. The encoded protein is CAWTPGTGSLSYTF.

The rearrangement uses TRBV2 and TRBJ2-3, with D tentatively TRBD2 (6 bases). Trimming took 0 bases from V and 14 from J, leaving 15 bases between them. This CDR3 is 13 amino acids long. Germline V gene lookup returns CDR1 SNHLY and CDR2 FYNNEI. CDR3 residues: CASSEASEVGGYF. CDR3 in DNA: TGTGCCAGCAGTGAAGCCTCGGAGGTGGGAGGGTATTTT.

This clone has a single count. CDR3 sequence: CASTFMTGSGPQHF. The DNA of the CDR3 is TGTGCCAGCACCTTTATGACAGGGTCCGGGCCCCAGCATTTT. The rearrangement links TRBV6-6 to TRBJ1-5; 7 nucleotides match TRBD1. The V gene's germline CDR1 is MNHNY and CDR2 SVGAGI (reference sequence). The CDR3 is 14 residues long. V shed 7 bases and J 9 bases; nucleotides not matched to a gene: 12.

The gene calls are TRBV27 and TRBJ2-1, with D perhaps TRBD2 (6 bases). The germline V and J ends were trimmed by 5 bases and 3 bases, with 11 bases remaining between them. CDR3 length equals 14 residues. Germline V lookup: CDR1 MNHEY, CDR2 SMNVEV (reference sequence). CDR3 DNA: TGTGCCAGCAGTGAAGCGGGTTTCTACAATGAGCAGTTCTTC. Translating it yields CASSEAGFYNEQFF.

The rearrangement links TRBV5-6 to TRBJ1-5, with D possibly being TRBD1 (5 bases). CDR3 length: 19 residues. V was trimmed by 3 bases and J by 0 bases, leaving 22 bases between them. The V gene's germline CDR1 is SGHDT and CDR2 YYEEEE. The CDR3 loop is CASSSSFFGRADSNQPQHF. The CDR3 DNA reads as TGTGCCAGCAGCTCCTCATTCTTTGGCAGGGCCGATAGCAATCAGCCCCAGCATTTT. Full variable domain (outside the CDR3, taken from reference TRBV5-6 and TRBJ1-5): DAGVTQSPTHLIKTRGQQVTLRCSPKSGHDTVSWYQQALGQGPQFIFQYYEEEERQRGNFPDRFSGHQFPNYSSELNVNALLLGDSALYLCASSSSFFGRADSNQPQHFGDGTRLSIL.

The gene calls are TRBV3-1 (or the pseudogene TRBV3-2) and TRBJ2-3; no firm D call. V was pared by 4 bases and J by 0 bases, with 8 bases between. Germline CDR1 reads LGHDT; CDR2 reads YNNKEL (reference sequence). CDR3 length: 14 amino acids. CDR3 sequence reads: CASSPGSSTDTQYF. The CDR3 nucleotides are TGTGCCAGCAGCCCCGGGTCTAGCACAGATACGCAGTATTTT.